The TCR beta chain described here comes from a study of vaccination and CD4 T cells after COVID-19. Turning to the study itself: Overlapping SARS-CoV-2, HCoV-NL63, HCoV-OC43 and HCoV-229E spike peptides stimulated the cells. Control cultures were given a CEFX pool, an HIV-1 Nef pool, or no peptide.

An Oncomine TCR Beta short-read assay was used to sequence the DNA from cultured CD4+ T cells. TCRdb redid the calling of the PCR reads with MiXCR, one entry per CDR3 protein. Of 15,000 to 25,000 distinct CDR3 sequences in the sample, approximately 48% were seen once. Comment on this clonotype: Its specificity is not known.

General study results and limits: Median SARS-CoV-2-reactive clonotype numbers rose nonsignificantly, roughly 20 to 40.

J gave up 7 bases and V 0 bases, and 12 bases lay outside the gene matches. Germline V gene sequence: CDR1 LNHNV, CDR2 YYDKDF (reference sequence). CDR3 length: 17 amino acids. The treatment here: approximately nine-day PBMC culture with coronavirus spike peptide pools or control peptides (ViraFEST assay). IL-2 at 10 IU/ml and peptide pools at roughly 9.1 ug/ml were added to PBMCs cultured at about 2 million per well. The rearrangement links TRBV15 to TRBJ2-1, with TRBD2 identical over 7 bases. The sample here was CD4+ T cells from blood, cultured in vitro, taken after SARS-CoV-2 vaccination. This TCR was recovered from a human donor who had recovered from COVID-19. CDR3 in amino acids: CATSRDPPGGLKNEQFF. For the CDR3, the DNA is TGTGCCACCAGCAGAGATCCCCCCGGGGGGTTAAAAAATGAGCAGTTCTTC.